This T cell receptor (beta chain) was sequenced for a study of blood T cell repertoires in COVID-19 (dated by TCRdb to about 2020). About the investigation overall: Collaborator samples came from the United States, Italy and Spain and covered acute and convalescent phases of COVID-19. A freely available public database, intended as a resource for researchers studying the immune response to SARS-CoV-2, is where the repertoires were released. HLA class I and class II types, where available, came from metadata supplied by the sample provider rather than from assay-based typing. Samples came from the ongoing ImmuneRACE study (first 160 participants) plus 1,254 subjects from 6 global collaborators. The material from the prospective study consisted of cDNA or gDNA derived from T cells, B-cell-depleted T cells, or PBMCs. Subjects who had been exposed to COVID-19, were actively infected with it, or had recovered from it provided the deeply sampled blood TCRbeta repertoires that made up the dataset. The sample metadata nearly always contained a de-identified subject ID, COVID-19 status, age in years and sex. The paper's findings and limits, for the study overall: The quantity of clinical and demographic metadata differed by source and by participant and was supplied without curation.

A note on this clone: Its antigen has not been determined. Nothing much larger sits one base from this clone, and base qualities are not available.

One collaborating source in Seattle enrolled patients while the patients were actively infected and followed the patients over time throughout the course of disease. Each collaborating institution followed its own protocols to collect whole blood in K2EDTA tubes. For TCRbeta analysis, collaborators shipped samples as frozen whole blood, isolated PBMCs, or DNA extracted from either of those sample types. TCRbeta CDR3 regions were amplified from genomic DNA using the immunoSEQ Assay, a bias-controlled multiplex PCR. The study's processing was this. Within the assay, amplification of reference gene primers was used to estimate how many nucleated cells each sample contained. Sequence reads were collapsed and filtered to measure the absolute abundance of every unique TCRbeta CDR3 rearrangement. Productive Simpson clonality was computed per sample as the square root of Simpson's diversity index over productive rearrangements. Held by TCRdb, this immuneACCESS table contains in-frame sequences only and omits some clones. Under half of the omission traces to an unresolved V gene where checked; the cause of the rest is unknown. V, J and clone size were drawn from that table, and D and trimming were deduced from the DNA. In all, the sample holds fewer than 200,000 clones, and more than 75% of those were seen once. The ten largest make up around 5% of the sample.

V was cut back by 5 bases and J by 3 bases, leaving a gap of 10 bases between them. The CDR3, cysteine through phenylalanine, is 13 amino acids long. Solely the CDR3 DNA is kept, with 39 bases framed from the first base. CDR1 and CDR2 are drawn from the germline V gene (reference sequence): LNHNV, YYDKDF. This sequence uses TRBV15 and TRBJ1-1, with a weak D call of TRBD1 (6 bases match). The source material was peripheral blood. The receptor's source is a man between 18 and 35 years old with COVID-19, enrolled during active disease. The DNA is as follows: TGTGCCACCAGCGGAAGGGGGTACACTGAAGCTTTCTTT. It codes for CATSGRGYTEAFF.